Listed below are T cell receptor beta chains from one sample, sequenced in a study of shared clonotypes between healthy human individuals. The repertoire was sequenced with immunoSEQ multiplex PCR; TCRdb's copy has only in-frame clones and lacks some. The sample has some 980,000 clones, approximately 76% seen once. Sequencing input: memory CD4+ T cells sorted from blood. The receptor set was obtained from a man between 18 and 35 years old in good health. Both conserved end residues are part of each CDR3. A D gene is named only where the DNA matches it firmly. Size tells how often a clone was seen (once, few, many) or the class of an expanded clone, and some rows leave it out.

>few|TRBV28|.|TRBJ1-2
CASNGGNYGYTF
TGTGCCAGCAATGGGGGGAACTATGGCTACACCTTC
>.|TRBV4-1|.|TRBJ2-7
CASSPESHYEQYF
TGCGCCAGCAGCCCAGAATCCCACTACGAGCAGTACTTC
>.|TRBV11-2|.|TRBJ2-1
CASSRDSSSYNEQFF
TGTGCCAGCAGCCGGGACTCTAGCTCCTACAATGAGCAGTTCTTC
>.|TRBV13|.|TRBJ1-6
CATRQGRDSPLHF
TGTGCCACCAGGCAGGGAAGGGATTCACCCCTCCACTTT
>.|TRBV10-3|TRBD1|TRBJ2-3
CAIGGTGSTDTQYF
TGTGCCATCGGAGGGACAGGAAGCACAGATACGCAGTATTTT
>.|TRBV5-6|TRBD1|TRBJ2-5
CASRRRQGSGETQYF
TGTGCCAGCAGGCGACGACAGGGTAGTGGGGAGACCCAGTACTTC
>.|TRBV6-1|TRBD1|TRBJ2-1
CASRSRWDSPNEQFF
TGTGCCAGCAGATCCCGGTGGGACAGCCCCAATGAGCAGTTCTTC
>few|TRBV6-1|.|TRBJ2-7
CASSGQTYEQYF
TGTGCCAGCAGCGGACAGACCTACGAGCAGTACTTC
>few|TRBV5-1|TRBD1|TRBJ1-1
CASSYQQGVNTEAFF
TGCGCCAGCAGTTATCAACAGGGGGTGAACACTGAAGCTTTCTTT
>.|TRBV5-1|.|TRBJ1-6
CASSFDEGMRSPLHF
TGCGCCAGCAGCTTTGATGAGGGAATGCGGTCACCCCTCCACTTT
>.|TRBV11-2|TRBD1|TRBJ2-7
CASSLGTGVYEQYF
TGTGCCAGCAGCTTAGGGACAGGGGTCTACGAGCAGTACTTC
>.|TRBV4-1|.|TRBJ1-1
CASSQVRGTEAFF
TGCGCCAGCAGCCAGGTTCGCGGTACTGAAGCTTTCTTT
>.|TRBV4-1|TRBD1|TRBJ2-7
CASSEQGRYYEQYF
TGCGCCAGCAGCGAACAGGGGCGATACTACGAGCAGTACTTC
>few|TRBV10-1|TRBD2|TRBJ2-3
CASSDPGLAGGLTDTQYF
TGCGCCAGCAGTGACCCTGGACTAGCGGGGGGCCTCACAGATACGCAGTATTTT
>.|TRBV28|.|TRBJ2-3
CASSLRRQNTDTQYF
TGTGCCAGCAGTTTACGGCGACAGAACACAGATACGCAGTATTTT
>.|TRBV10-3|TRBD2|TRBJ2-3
CAISVAAGGLADTQYF
TGTGCCATCAGTGTGGCGGCGGGGGGGCTGGCAGATACGCAGTATTTT
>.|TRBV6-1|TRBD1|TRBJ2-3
CASRTGTDTQYF
TGTGCCAGCAGGACAGGGACAGATACGCAGTATTTT
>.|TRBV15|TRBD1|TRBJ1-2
CATSRDPPSGGNGYTF
TGTGCCACCAGCAGAGACCCCCCATCAGGGGGCAATGGCTACACCTTC
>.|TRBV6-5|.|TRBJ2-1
CASRNPGQFNEQFF
TGTGCCAGCCGAAACCCTGGACAGTTCAATGAGCAGTTCTTC
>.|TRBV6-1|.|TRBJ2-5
CASSGWTGGETQYF
TGTGCCAGCAGTGGATGGACAGGAGGGGAGACCCAGTACTTC